The source of this T cell receptor (beta chain) is a study of blood T cells in healthy people across ages. The study drew donors from healthy Caucasian individuals in Russia aged about 6 to 100. Every sample yielded at least 6.5 million isolated PBMCs. The germline gives CDR1 LNHNV, CDR2 YYDKDF (reference sequence). V gave up 5 bases and J gave up 8 bases, with 10 bases separating them. This CDR3 has 12 residues. A second PCR, run for roughly 7 to 11 cycles, used a sample-barcoded 5' primer plus a J-beta primer mix. TCRdb re-analysed the 5' RACE reads in MiXCR, keeping a single row per CDR3 protein. The sample lists around 1.7 million distinct CDR3 sequences, roughly 28% occurring once.

The chain employs TRBV15 and TRBJ2-1; D is possibly TRBD1 or TRBD2 (5 bases each). The sequence came from a woman aged 30 to 39 in good health. Material for sequencing was blood. The chain's CDR3 is CATSSVGDEQFF. DNA of the CDR3: TGTGCCACCAGCTCTGTGGGGGATGAGCAGTTCTTC.